These T cell receptor beta chains were read from a single sample in a study of blood T cell repertoires in COVID-19. Data came from immunoSEQ multiplex PCR; TCRdb stores just in-frame clones and leaves some out. The sample contains 200,000 or so clones, around 85% of which appear only once. The specimen was peripheral blood. The receptors stem from a woman in her fifties or sixties with acute or convalescent COVID-19. The CDR3 runs from the conserved cysteine through the conserved F or W. Each record gives: clone size, V gene, D gene, J gene, CDR3 DNA, CDR3 protein. D genes are given only for firm matches. A row's size may be missing; if present it is once, few, many or a size class.

clone size: .
V gene: TRBV5-6
D gene: .
J gene: TRBJ2-4
CDR3 DNA: TGTGCCAGCAGCCCGACGGGGGTCAAAAACATTCAGTACTTC
CDR3 protein: CASSPTGVKNIQYF

clone size: .
V gene: TRBV6-5
D gene: .
J gene: TRBJ2-3
CDR3 DNA: TGTGCCAGCAGTCTAAGTACAGATACGCAGTATTTT
CDR3 protein: CASSLSTDTQYF

clone size: .
V gene: TRBV5-1
D gene: TRBD1
J gene: TRBJ2-2
CDR3 DNA: TGCGCCAGCAGCCGGGACAGCCCGAACACCGGGGAGCTGTTTTTT
CDR3 protein: CASSRDSPNTGELFF

clone size: .
V gene: TRBV9
D gene: TRBD1
J gene: TRBJ1-2
CDR3 DNA: TGTGCCAGCAGCGTCCAGGGGGTCACTAACTATGGCTACACCTTC
CDR3 protein: CASSVQGVTNYGYTF

clone size: .
V gene: TRBV11-3
D gene: .
J gene: TRBJ2-1
CDR3 DNA: TGTGCCAGCAGCTTTAGCTTTGAGCAGTTCTTC
CDR3 protein: CASSFSFEQFF

clone size: once
V gene: TRBV4-3
D gene: TRBD1
J gene: TRBJ2-7
CDR3 DNA: TGCGCCAGCAGCCAAGATCAGGGCAGGGGGAGCTCCTACGAGCAGTACTTC
CDR3 protein: CASSQDQGRGSSYEQYF

clone size: .
V gene: TRBV6-6
D gene: TRBD2
J gene: TRBJ2-3
CDR3 DNA: TGTGCCAGCAGACGTGCGGGAGGGGCAGATACGCAGTATTTT
CDR3 protein: CASRRAGGADTQYF

clone size: .
V gene: TRBV13
D gene: .
J gene: TRBJ2-7
CDR3 DNA: TGTGCCAGCAGCCCCGACAGCGATCCCTACGAGCAGTACTTC
CDR3 protein: CASSPDSDPYEQYF

clone size: .
V gene: TRBV6-2/TRBV6-3
D gene: TRBD1
J gene: TRBJ2-5
CDR3 DNA: TGTGCCAGCAGTAAGCCGACAGGGCGCGAGACCCAGTACTTC
CDR3 protein: CASSKPTGRETQYF

clone size: .
V gene: TRBV15
D gene: TRBD1
J gene: TRBJ2-3
CDR3 DNA: TGTGCCACCAGCAGGGACAGGGGCCAGGGGGATACGCAGTATTTT
CDR3 protein: CATSRDRGQGDTQYF

clone size: once
V gene: TRBV19
D gene: .
J gene: TRBJ1-5
CDR3 DNA: TGTGCCAGTAGTATCCCGAGGACAGATTATAGCAATCAGCCCCAGCATTTT
CDR3 protein: CASSIPRTDYSNQPQHF

clone size: .
V gene: TRBV10-3
D gene: TRBD2
J gene: TRBJ2-1
CDR3 DNA: TGTGCCACGGGGACTACCAATGAGCAGTTCTTC
CDR3 protein: CATGTTNEQFF

clone size: .
V gene: TRBV4-1
D gene: .
J gene: TRBJ2-1
CDR3 DNA: TGCGCCAGCAGCCTGACGCCTAGCGAGAGCTCCTACAATGAGCAGTTCTTC
CDR3 protein: CASSLTPSESSYNEQFF

clone size: .
V gene: TRBV19
D gene: TRBD2
J gene: TRBJ2-1
CDR3 DNA: TGTGCCAGTAGTATGGGGACTAGCGGGGGGGATGAGCAGTTCTTC
CDR3 protein: CASSMGTSGGDEQFF

clone size: .
V gene: TRBV7-9
D gene: .
J gene: TRBJ1-3
CDR3 DNA: TGTGCCAGCAGCGTCCGGGATCACTCTGGAAACACCATATATTTT
CDR3 protein: CASSVRDHSGNTIYF

clone size: .
V gene: TRBV6-5
D gene: .
J gene: TRBJ1-5
CDR3 DNA: TGTGCCAGCAGTTTCCTCCTGGGCCTTAACAATCAGCCCCAGCATTTT
CDR3 protein: CASSFLLGLNNQPQHF

clone size: .
V gene: TRBV3-1/TRBV3-2
D gene: .
J gene: TRBJ2-3
CDR3 DNA: TGTGCCAGCAGCTCAACAGATACGCAGTATTTT
CDR3 protein: CASSSTDTQYF

clone size: .
V gene: TRBV27
D gene: .
J gene: TRBJ2-1
CDR3 DNA: TGTGCCAGCAGCCTAGATATTAGTTCCTACAATGAGCAGTTCTTC
CDR3 protein: CASSLDISSYNEQFF

clone size: .
V gene: TRBV29-1
D gene: TRBD2
J gene: TRBJ2-5
CDR3 DNA: TGCAGCGCCTTCGGGACTAGCGGGGGTGAGACCCAGTACTTC
CDR3 protein: CSAFGTSGGETQYF

clone size: .
V gene: TRBV7-9
D gene: TRBD2
J gene: TRBJ2-7
CDR3 DNA: TGTGCCAGCAGCCCCCAGAAGACTAGCGGCGAAGGTTACGAGCAGTACTTC
CDR3 protein: CASSPQKTSGEGYEQYF

clone size: once
V gene: TRBV7-2
D gene: TRBD2
J gene: TRBJ2-1
CDR3 DNA: TGTGCCAGCAGCCTCTTGGCGGTAGCGGGGGGGGGCAATGAGCAGTTCTTC
CDR3 protein: CASSLLAVAGGGNEQFF

clone size: .
V gene: TRBV10-3
D gene: TRBD2
J gene: TRBJ2-7
CDR3 DNA: TGTGCCATCAGTGATTCTAGCGGGAATTACGAGCAGTACTTC
CDR3 protein: CAISDSSGNYEQYF